The 26 T cell receptor beta chains listed next were all sequenced from one sample in a study of response to subunit inactivated influenza vaccine. Using its own MiXCR run on the RT-PCR reads, TCRdb lists one record per CDR3 protein. The top ten hold roughly 11% of the sample, which has around 850,000 distinct CDR3 sequences, about 18% seen once. The material sequenced was PBMCs from blood, taken roughly 5 days after vaccination. The receptors stem from a man aged 50 to 60 who received an inactivated influenza vaccine.

This clonotype was counted between two and nine times. The gene calls are TRBV4-1 and TRBJ1-3; no definite D call. The CDR3 consists of 13 residues. Trimming took off 0 bases at V and 8 bases at J, with 8 bases between the two ends. Germline CDR1 is MGHRA and CDR2 is YSYEKL. Here the CDR3 reads CASSQDGRYTIYF. The CDR3 region has the DNA TGCGCCAGCAGCCAAGATGGGAGGTACACCATATATTTT.

The V call is TRBV7-9, the J call TRBJ2-7, with 10 bases that match TRBD1. Germline CDR1 and CDR2: SEHNR and FQNEAQ (reference sequence). The V and J ends lost 5 bases and 4 bases, in that order; junction bases with no gene match: 14. This CDR3 is 17 amino acids long. The chain's CDR3 is CASSHIRPDRGPYEQYF. The CDR3, as DNA: TGTGCCAGCAGCCACATTCGCCCAGACAGGGGGCCATACGAGCAGTACTTC.

V and J are TRBV10-3 and TRBJ2-6; 9 positions agree with TRBD1. The trim removed 9 bases at V and 2 bases at J, leaving 2 bases unmatched. Germline CDR1 ENHRY, CDR2 SYGVKD. The CDR3 consists of 14 residues. CDR3 nucleotide sequence: TGTGCCATAAACAGGGGGCCTGGGGCCAACGTCCTGACTTTC. This codes for CAINRGPGANVLTF.

The rearrangement links TRBV7-9 to TRBJ1-4, with D maybe TRBD1 (5 bases). V was clipped by 3 bases and J by 5 bases, with 13 bases between them. CDR1 and CDR2 (germline): SEHNR, FQNEAQ (reference sequence). The CDR3 spans 15 residues. The DNA of the CDR3 is TGTGCCAGCAGCTTCTTCCAGGGATCAAATGAAAAACTGTTTTTT. Protein: CASSFFQGSNEKLFF.

Many counts were recorded for this clonotype. This chain connects TRBV6-5 to TRBJ2-2; a possible D gene is TRBD1 (6 bases). In germline, CDR1 is MNHEY, CDR2 SVGAGI. This CDR3 has 16 residues. Between the trimmed V and J ends, which lost 2 bases and 1 base, there was a span of 11 bases. The CDR3 nucleotides are TGTGCCAGCAGTTACGGGGACACCATGAACACCGGGGAGCTGTTTTTT. Amino acids: CASSYGDTMNTGELFF.

This clonotype was counted ten times or more. The chain employs TRBV20-1 and TRBJ2-1, with 8 bases fitting TRBD2. V was pared by 0 bases and J by 3 bases, with 7 bases of the junction left unmatched. CDR1 DFQATT and CDR2 SNEGSKA come from the germline V gene (reference sequence). The CDR3 has 16 residues. For the CDR3, the DNA is TGCAGTGCTAGAGATCCCGGGACTAGGCACTACAATGAGCAGTTCTTC. Its protein is CSARDPGTRHYNEQFF.

Notes on this clonotype: The junction does not match germline at one end; this may be a read error. The chain carries TRBV5-1 and TRBJ1-6; D remains unclear. The CDR3 extends over 14 amino acids. CDR1 is SGHRS, CDR2 YFSETQ, per germline. CDR3 sequence: CASILEGYNSPLHF. The CDR3 nucleotides read TGCGCCAGCATCTTGGAAGGATATAATTCACCCCTCCACTTT.

This chain connects TRBV19 to TRBJ1-2; 11 bases align to TRBD1. The V gene's germline CDR1 is LNHDA and CDR2 SQIVND (reference sequence). Unmatched junction bases numbered 10, after V lost 5 bases and J lost 8 bases. The CDR3 is made up of 15 amino acids. CDR3 DNA sequence: TGTGCCAGTAGTGCCTCCGGGACAGGGGGACAAGGCTACACCTTC. Its translation is CASSASGTGGQGYTF.

The rearrangement joins TRBV7-8 to TRBJ2-7; no clear D. Trimming cost V 5 bases and J 4 bases, with 12 bases left between them. Germline V gene sequence: CDR1 SGHVS, CDR2 FQNEAQ. CDR3 length equals 13 residues. CDR3 sequence: CASSLLNDYEQYF. Written as DNA, the CDR3 is TGTGCCAGCAGCCTTCTGAACGATTACGAGCAGTACTTC.

The V call is TRBV5-4, the J call TRBJ2-7; D is tentatively TRBD1 or TRBD2 (5 bases each). V dropped 4 bases and J dropped 7 bases, with 12 bases sitting between them. CDR3 size: 12 residues. CDR1 is SGHNT and CDR2 is YYREEE in the germline V gene (reference sequence). CDR3 amino acids: CASSTPWGEQYF. In DNA, the CDR3 is TGTGCCAGCAGCACCCCCTGGGGGGAGCAGTACTTC.

As concerns this clonotype: An end of the junction differs from the germline gene, which may be a read error. The J gene is TRBJ2-2, the V gene TRBV20-1, with a tentative D call TRBD2 (5 bases). The germline V gene encodes CDR1 DFQATT and CDR2 SNEGSKA (reference sequence). The CDR3 covers 14 residues. CDR3 in DNA: TGCACTGCTAGGTTGGGGAGAAACACCGGGGAGCTGTTTTTT. This codes for CTARLGRNTGELFF.

This clonotype showed up many times. The chain uses TRBV29-1 and TRBJ2-7; TRBD1 matches 12 bases. Per germline, CDR1 SQVTM and CDR2 ANQGSEA. V shed 7 bases and J 5 bases; nucleotides not matched to a gene: 6. This CDR3 has 13 amino acids. The CDR3 region is CSAPGQGANEQYF. CDR3 DNA sequence: TGCAGCGCCCCGGGACAGGGGGCCAACGAGCAGTACTTC.

The rearrangement links TRBV15 to TRBJ2-5; 7 bases map to TRBD2. CDR3 length: 17 amino acids. Trimming took 3 bases from V and 3 from J; bases not matched to a gene: 13. CDR1 is LNHNV, CDR2 YYDKDF, per germline (reference sequence). CDR3 protein: CATSSYKAIAGEETQYF. DNA of the CDR3: TGTGCCACCAGCAGTTATAAGGCGATAGCGGGTGAAGAGACCCAGTACTTC.

The genes are TRBV6-2 or TRBV6-3 and TRBJ2-7, with D possibly TRBD2 on 5 matching bases. The CDR3 runs to 14 residues. Trimming took off 2 bases at V and 0 bases at J, with 8 bases between the two ends. CDR1 and CDR2 from the germline V gene are MNHEY and SVGEGT. CDR3 in DNA: TGTGCCAGCAGTTACGGGAGACTCTCCTACGAGCAGTACTTC. Its translation is CASSYGRLSYEQYF.

The rearrangement uses TRBV6-1 and TRBJ2-7, with D possibly called TRBD1 or TRBD2 (7 bases each). The germline CDR1 and CDR2 sequences are MNHNS and SASEGT. Trimming cost V 6 bases and J 4 bases, with 19 bases left between them. The length of the CDR3 is 15 residues. The CDR3 protein is CASRAPPGGGYEQYF. The CDR3 nucleotides read TGTGCCAGCAGGGCCCCCCCAGGGGGGGGTTACGAGCAGTACTTC.

The rearrangement joins TRBV11-2 to TRBJ2-2; no clear D gene. V was clipped by 3 bases and J by 4 bases, with 15 bases between them. Per germline, CDR1 SGHAT and CDR2 FQNNGV. This CDR3 comprises 16 residues. In DNA form, the CDR3 reads TGTGCCAGCAGCTTCTGGACGGCGACGGGCACCGGGGAGCTGTTTTTT. Translated, it gives CASSFWTATGTGELFF. Full variable domain (rest looked up from reference TRBV11-2 and TRBJ2-2): EAGVAQSPRYKIIEKRQSVAFWCNPISGHATLYWYQQILGQGPKLLIQFQNNGVVDDSQLPKDRFSAERLKGVDSTLKIQPAKLEDSAVYLCASSFWTATGTGELFFGEGSRLTVL.

This clonotype was picked up a small number of times. The rearrangement uses TRBV20-1 and TRBJ2-5; TRBD2 might be the D (5 bases). This CDR3 spans 15 amino acids. The ends were cut back, 2 bases at V and 1 base at J, with 14 bases in the middle. Looked up from germline, CDR1 is DFQATT and CDR2 is SNEGSKA (reference sequence). The CDR3 bases are TGCAGTGCTAGAAGCGCGAGCGGCACCCAAGAGACCCAGTACTTC. Its protein is CSARSASGTQETQYF.

The V gene is TRBV7-9, the J gene TRBJ2-7, with 7 bases lining up with TRBD2. The CDR3 runs 16 residues. V gave up 5 bases and J gave up 6 bases; unmatched junction bases: 16. Germline CDR1 and CDR2: SEHNR and FQNEAQ (reference sequence). The CDR3 DNA follows: TGTGCCAGCAGCCTAATTCCGGGACTAACGGGCTCCGAGCAGTACTTC. Its translation is CASSLIPGLTGSEQYF.

This clonotype has at least ten counts. The chain uses TRBV29-1 and TRBJ2-3; 9 bases align to TRBD2. Germline values: CDR1 SQVTM, CDR2 ANQGSEA. The length of the CDR3 is 19 residues. V was pared by 1 base and J by 1 base, with 15 bases of the junction left unmatched. The CDR3 here is CSVEGSETSGWTRTDTQYF. The CDR3 region has the DNA TGCAGCGTTGAAGGGTCGGAGACTAGCGGTTGGACGCGCACAGATACGCAGTATTTT.

This clonotype appeared a few times. The rearrangement links TRBV24-1 to TRBJ2-3, with 7 bases aligning to TRBD1. Losses at the gene ends were 1 base for V and 2 bases for J; bases not matched to a gene: 8. In germline, CDR1 is KGHDR, CDR2 SFDVKD. This CDR3 comprises 17 residues. CDR3 sequence reads: CATSDFEGARFTDTQYF. The CDR3 DNA sequence: TGTGCCACCAGTGATTTCGAGGGGGCGCGTTTCACAGATACGCAGTATTTT.

Worth noting for this clonotype: One end of the junction is discordant with germline, which a read error may explain. This rearrangement joins TRBV29-1 to TRBJ2-1, with D tentatively TRBD1 (6 bases). The CDR3 has 10 amino acids. In germline, CDR1 is SQVTM, CDR2 ANQGSEA. The DNA for the CDR3 is TGCAGCGTTCGGACAGTTGAGCAGCTCTTC. Translated: CSVRTVEQLF.

CDR3: CASSVLVADTQYF. Written as DNA, the CDR3 is TGTGCCAGCAGCGTGCTAGTGGCGGATACGCAGTATTTT. The chain is built from TRBV9 and TRBJ2-3; no clear D. CDR1 and CDR2 (germline): SGDLS, YYNGEE. Trimming took 2 bases from V and 6 from J, leaving 10 bases between them. The CDR3 length is 13 residues.

This clonotype was seen a few times. V usage is TRBV20-1 and J usage is TRBJ2-7; a weak D match, TRBD2 (6 bases). Trimming pared 4 bases from V and 6 bases from J, leaving 10 bases between. CDR1 DFQATT and CDR2 SNEGSKA come from the germline V gene (reference sequence). The CDR3 is 11 amino acids. The CDR3 sequence: CSATIGGEQYF. The CDR3 DNA reads as TGCAGTGCTACTATCGGGGGCGAGCAGTACTTC.

This clonotype has just a few counts. The V call is TRBV7-9, the J call TRBJ2-2; D may be TRBD1 (6 bases). CDR3 size: 16 residues. V was shortened by 0 bases and J by 4 bases, with 12 bases between the two germline ends. Germline lookup yields CDR1 SEHNR and CDR2 FQNEAQ (reference sequence). The CDR3 nucleotides read TGTGCCAGCAGCTTAGCGCTGGACAGTGGCACCGGGGAGCTGTTTTTT. Its translation: CASSLALDSGTGELFF.

This clonotype appeared many times. The J gene is TRBJ2-1, the V gene TRBV4-3; D is unresolved. V was trimmed by 3 bases and J by 8 bases, leaving 11 bases between them. Per germline, CDR1 LGHNA and CDR2 YSLEER. CDR3 length: 13 amino acids. The CDR3 nucleotides are TGCGCCAGCAGCCAGTTCCTAGATGATGAGCAGTTCTTC. This encodes CASSQFLDDEQFF.

This clonotype was seen a handful of times. This chain connects TRBV14 to TRBJ1-6, with a possible D match to TRBD1 (5 bases). The CDR3 is 17 residues long. The V and J ends lost 2 bases and 0 bases respectively, with 11 bases between them. Germline values: CDR1 SGHDN, CDR2 FVKESK. CDR3 sequence reads: CASSQFSGHSYNSPLHF. The CDR3 DNA is TGTGCCAGCAGCCAATTCTCAGGGCACTCCTATAATTCACCCCTCCACTTT.